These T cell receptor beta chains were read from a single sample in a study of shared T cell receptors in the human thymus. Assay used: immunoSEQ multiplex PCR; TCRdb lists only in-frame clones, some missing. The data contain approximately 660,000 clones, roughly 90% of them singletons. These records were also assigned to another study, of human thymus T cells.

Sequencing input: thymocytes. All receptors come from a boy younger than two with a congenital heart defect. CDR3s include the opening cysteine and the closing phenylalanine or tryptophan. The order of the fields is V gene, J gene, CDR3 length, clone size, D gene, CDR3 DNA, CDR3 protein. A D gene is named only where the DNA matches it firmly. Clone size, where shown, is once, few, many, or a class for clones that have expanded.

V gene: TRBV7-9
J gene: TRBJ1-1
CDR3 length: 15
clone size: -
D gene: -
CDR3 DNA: TGTGCCAGCAGCTCCCTTAGGGGCATGAACACTGAAGCTTTCTTT
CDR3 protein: CASSSLRGMNTEAFF

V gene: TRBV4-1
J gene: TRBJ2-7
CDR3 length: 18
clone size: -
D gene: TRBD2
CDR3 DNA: TGCGCCAGCAGCCAAAACTACCCGGACGGGGGGACTGAGGGCGAGCAGTACTTC
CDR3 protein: CASSQNYPDGGTEGEQYF

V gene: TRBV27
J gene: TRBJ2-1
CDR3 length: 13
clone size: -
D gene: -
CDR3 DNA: TGTGCCAGCGGTAGCGGCCCTTACAATGAGCAGTTCTTC
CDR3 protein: CASGSGPYNEQFF

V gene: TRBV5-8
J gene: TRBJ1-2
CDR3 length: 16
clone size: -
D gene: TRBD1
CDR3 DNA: TGTGCCAGCAGCTTCAACCGGGACAGGACTAACTATGGCTACACCTTC
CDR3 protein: CASSFNRDRTNYGYTF

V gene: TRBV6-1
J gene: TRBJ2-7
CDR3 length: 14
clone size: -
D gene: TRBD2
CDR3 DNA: TGTGCCAGCAGTGAGGGCGGGAGTCCCCACGAGCAGTACTTC
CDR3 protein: CASSEGGSPHEQYF

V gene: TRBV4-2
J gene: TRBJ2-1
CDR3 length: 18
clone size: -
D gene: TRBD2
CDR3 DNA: TGTGCCAGCAGCCAAGGCCCCGAGCGGGGTAGCTCCTACAATGAGCAGTTCTTC
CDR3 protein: CASSQGPERGSSYNEQFF

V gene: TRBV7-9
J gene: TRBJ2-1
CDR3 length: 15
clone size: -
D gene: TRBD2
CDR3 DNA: TGTGCCAGCAGCTCCGGGACTAGCGGCTACAATGAGCAGTTCTTC
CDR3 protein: CASSSGTSGYNEQFF

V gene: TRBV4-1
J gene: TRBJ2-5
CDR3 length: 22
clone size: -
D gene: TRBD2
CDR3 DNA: TGCGCCAGCAGCCGCCACGATCTGACTAGCGGGGGGCCCCGATATGGCCAAGAGACCCAGTACTTC
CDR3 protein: CASSRHDLTSGGPRYGQETQYF

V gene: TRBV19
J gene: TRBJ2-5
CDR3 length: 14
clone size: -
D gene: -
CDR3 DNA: TGTGCCAGTAGCGTAAAAACTAGGTGGGAGACCCAGTACTTC
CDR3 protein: CASSVKTRWETQYF

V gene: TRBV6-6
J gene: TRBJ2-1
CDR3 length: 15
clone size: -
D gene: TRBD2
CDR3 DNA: TGTGCCAGCAGTTACGGCGGGGGGCAGGCTGATGAGCAGTTCTTC
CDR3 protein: CASSYGGGQADEQFF

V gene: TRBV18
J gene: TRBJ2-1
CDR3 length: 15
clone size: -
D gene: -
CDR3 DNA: TGTGCCAGCTCACCACGGAGGGCGTTGGGAGATGAGCAGTTCTTC
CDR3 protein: CASSPRRALGDEQFF

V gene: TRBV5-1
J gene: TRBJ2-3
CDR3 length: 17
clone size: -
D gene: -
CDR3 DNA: TGCGCCAGCAGCTTGAAGCGTAGCCCACAAGAGCCAGATACGCAGTATTTT
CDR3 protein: CASSLKRSPQEPDTQYF

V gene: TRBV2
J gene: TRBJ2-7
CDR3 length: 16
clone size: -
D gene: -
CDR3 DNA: TGCGCCAGCAGTGCGGGACACCCCTCGCCCTTCTACGAGCAGTACTTC
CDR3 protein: CASSAGHPSPFYEQYF

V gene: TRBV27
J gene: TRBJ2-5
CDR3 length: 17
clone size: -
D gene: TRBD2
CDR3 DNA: TGTGCCAGCAGTTTATCGAGGCCAGCGGGGTTACAAGAGACCCAGTACTTC
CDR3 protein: CASSLSRPAGLQETQYF

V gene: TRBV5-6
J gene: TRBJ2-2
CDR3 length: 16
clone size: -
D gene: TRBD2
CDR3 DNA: TGTGCCAGCAGCTTGGCGCTAGCGGGAGAAACCGGGGAGCTGTTTTTT
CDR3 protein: CASSLALAGETGELFF

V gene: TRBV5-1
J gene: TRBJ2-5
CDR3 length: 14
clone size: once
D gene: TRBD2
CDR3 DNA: TGCGCCAGACGACTAGCGGGAGTGGTGGAGACCCAGTACTTC
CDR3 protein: CARRLAGVVETQYF

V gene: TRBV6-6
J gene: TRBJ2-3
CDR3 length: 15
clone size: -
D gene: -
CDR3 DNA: TGTGCCAGCAGAGCACAGGGCCTCGGCACAGATACGCAGTATTTT
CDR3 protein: CASRAQGLGTDTQYF

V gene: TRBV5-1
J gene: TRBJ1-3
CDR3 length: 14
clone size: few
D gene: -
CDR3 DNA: TGCGCCAGCAGCTTGGGGACAACTGGAAACACCATATATTTT
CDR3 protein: CASSLGTTGNTIYF

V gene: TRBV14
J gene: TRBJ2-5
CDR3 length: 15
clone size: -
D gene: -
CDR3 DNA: TGTGCCAGCAGCCAAGTGGAGGGAGGCGCAGAGACCCAGTACTTC
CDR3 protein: CASSQVEGGAETQYF

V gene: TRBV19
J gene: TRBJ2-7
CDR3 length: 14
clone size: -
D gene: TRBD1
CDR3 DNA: TGTGCCAGTAGTATTACAGGACAGGGATACGAGCAGTACTTC
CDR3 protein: CASSITGQGYEQYF

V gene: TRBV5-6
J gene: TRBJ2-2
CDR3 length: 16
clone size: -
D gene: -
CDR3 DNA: TGTGCCAGCAGCTTCGGGCCAAGGCGGGACACCGGGGAGCTGTTTTTT
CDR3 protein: CASSFGPRRDTGELFF

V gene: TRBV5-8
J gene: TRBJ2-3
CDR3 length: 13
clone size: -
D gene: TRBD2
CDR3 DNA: TGTACCGTCGTCCGGGGGGGGACAGATACGCAGTATTTT
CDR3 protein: CTVVRGGTDTQYF

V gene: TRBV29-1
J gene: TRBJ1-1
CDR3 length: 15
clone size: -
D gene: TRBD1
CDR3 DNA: TGCAGCGCCCACCACGCCGGGACAGGGAACACTGAAGCTTTCTTT
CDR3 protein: CSAHHAGTGNTEAFF

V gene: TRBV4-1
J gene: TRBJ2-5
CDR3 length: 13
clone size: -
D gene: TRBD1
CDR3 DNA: TGCGCCAACGCGACAGGGCTCCAAGAGACCCAGTACTTC
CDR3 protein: CANATGLQETQYF

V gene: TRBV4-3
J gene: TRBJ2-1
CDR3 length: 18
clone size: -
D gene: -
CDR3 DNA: TGCGCCAGCAGTTCGGGACTGGAGGGGGACAGCTCCTACAATGAGCAGTTCTTC
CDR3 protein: CASSSGLEGDSSYNEQFF

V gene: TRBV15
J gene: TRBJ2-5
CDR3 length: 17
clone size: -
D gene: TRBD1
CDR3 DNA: TGTGCCACCAGCAGAGAGAGGTCGACAGGGGGTCGAGAGACCCAGTACTTC
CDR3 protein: CATSRERSTGGRETQYF

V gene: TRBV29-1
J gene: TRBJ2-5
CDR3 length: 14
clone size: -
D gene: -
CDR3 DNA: TGCAGCGTTGAAGGACCGGGGGAGATAGAGACCCAGTACTTC
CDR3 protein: CSVEGPGEIETQYF

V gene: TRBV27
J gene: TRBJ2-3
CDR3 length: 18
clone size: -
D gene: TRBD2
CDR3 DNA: TGTGCCAGCAGTCCCCAGGGAGCGGGAGGGCCGCGGCCAGATACGCAGTATTTT
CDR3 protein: CASSPQGAGGPRPDTQYF

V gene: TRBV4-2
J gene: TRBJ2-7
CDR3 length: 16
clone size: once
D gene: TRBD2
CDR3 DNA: TGTGCCAGCAGCCAAGATCGGCCTAGCGGGAGCTACGAGCAGTACTTC
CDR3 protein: CASSQDRPSGSYEQYF

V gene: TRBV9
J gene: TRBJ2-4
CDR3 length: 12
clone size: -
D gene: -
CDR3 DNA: TGTGCCAGCAGCGTAATGGGGGGACGTCAGTACTTC
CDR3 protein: CASSVMGGRQYF

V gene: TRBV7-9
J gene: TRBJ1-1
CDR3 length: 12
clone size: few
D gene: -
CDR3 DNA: TGTGCCAGCAGGCTCCGGGACACTGAAGCTTTCTTT
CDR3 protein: CASRLRDTEAFF

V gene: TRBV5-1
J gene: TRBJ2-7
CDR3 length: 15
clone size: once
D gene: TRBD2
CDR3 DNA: TGCGCCAGCAGAGTGGGGACTAGCGGTACCTACGAGCAGTACTTC
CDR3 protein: CASRVGTSGTYEQYF

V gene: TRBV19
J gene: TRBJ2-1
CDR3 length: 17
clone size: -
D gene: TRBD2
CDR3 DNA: TGTGCCAGTAGTATAGATCCTTTGGGACTAGCGGGAAAAGAGCAGTTCTTC
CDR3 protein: CASSIDPLGLAGKEQFF

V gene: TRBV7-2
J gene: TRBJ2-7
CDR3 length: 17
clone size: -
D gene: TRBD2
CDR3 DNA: TGTGCCAGCACGCCGGGACTAGCGGGTTCCCTCTCCTACGAGCAGTACTTC
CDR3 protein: CASTPGLAGSLSYEQYF

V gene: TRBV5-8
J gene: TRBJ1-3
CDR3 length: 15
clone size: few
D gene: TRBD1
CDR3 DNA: TGTGCCAGCACCGTAGACAGGGGAGGTGGAAACACCATATATTTT
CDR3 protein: CASTVDRGGGNTIYF

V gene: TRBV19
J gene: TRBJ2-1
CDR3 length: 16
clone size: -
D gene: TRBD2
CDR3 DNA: TGTGCCAGTAGTATTGGGGGACTAGAAGGGCGCGATGAGCAGTTCTTC
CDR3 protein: CASSIGGLEGRDEQFF

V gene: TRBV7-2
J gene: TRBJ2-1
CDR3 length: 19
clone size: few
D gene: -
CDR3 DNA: TGTGCCAGCAGCCGGTCGGAGAAAAGAAAGGGGAAACACCACAATGAGCAGTTCTTC
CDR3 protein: CASSRSEKRKGKHHNEQFF

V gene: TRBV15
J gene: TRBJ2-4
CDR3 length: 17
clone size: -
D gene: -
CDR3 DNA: TGTGCCACCAGCAGAGGGGCCCGACAGGTAGCCAAAAACATTCAGTACTTC
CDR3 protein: CATSRGARQVAKNIQYF

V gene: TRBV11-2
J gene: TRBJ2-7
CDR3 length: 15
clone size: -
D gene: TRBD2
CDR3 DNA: TGTGCCAGCAGCTGCTTGGGGCGGGAGGCCCACGAGCAGTACTTC
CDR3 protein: CASSCLGREAHEQYF

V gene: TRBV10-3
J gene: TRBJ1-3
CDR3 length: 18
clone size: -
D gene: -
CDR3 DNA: TGTGCCATCAGTGGGAAAATACTCAGGGATGGCGCTGGAAACACCATATATTTT
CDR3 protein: CAISGKILRDGAGNTIYF

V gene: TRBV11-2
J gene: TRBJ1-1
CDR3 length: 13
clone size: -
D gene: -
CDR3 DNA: TGTGCCAGCAGCGGACAGATGAACACTGAAGCTTTCTTT
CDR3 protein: CASSGQMNTEAFF

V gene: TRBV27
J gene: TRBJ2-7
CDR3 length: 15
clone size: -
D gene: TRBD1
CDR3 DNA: TGTGCCAGCAGTTTAAAGGGGACAGGGGTTTACGAGCAGTACTTC
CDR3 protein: CASSLKGTGVYEQYF

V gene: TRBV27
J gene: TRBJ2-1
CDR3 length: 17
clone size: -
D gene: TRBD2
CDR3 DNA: TGTGCCAGCCGAGGGCCTACTAGCGCCAAAGGGGTCAGTGAGCAGTTCTTC
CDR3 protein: CASRGPTSAKGVSEQFF

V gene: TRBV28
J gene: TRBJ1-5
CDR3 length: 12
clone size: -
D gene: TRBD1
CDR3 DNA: TGTGCCACCGGGACAGGGGACCAGCCCCAGCATTTT
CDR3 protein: CATGTGDQPQHF

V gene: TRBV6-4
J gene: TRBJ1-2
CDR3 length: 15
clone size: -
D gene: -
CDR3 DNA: TGTGCCAGCGCCAAACAGGGAGCCGGGAAGCATGGCTACACCTTC
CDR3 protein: CASAKQGAGKHGYTF

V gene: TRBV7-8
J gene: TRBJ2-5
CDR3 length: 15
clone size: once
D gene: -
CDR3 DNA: TGTGCCAGCAGCTTACAGGGACTGAACCCACGGTGCCAGTACTTC
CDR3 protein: CASSLQGLNPRCQYF

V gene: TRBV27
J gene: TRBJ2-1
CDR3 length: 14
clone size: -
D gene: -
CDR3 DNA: TGTGCCAGCAGCTACAACCAGGGGAGGGCGGAGCAGTTCTTC
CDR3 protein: CASSYNQGRAEQFF